The T cell receptor (beta chain) described here comes from a study of PD-1 blockade in mismatch repair-deficient tumors. Study-wide results and limits: Tumor-resident clones, often undetectable pretreatment in blood, expanded then contracted after pembrolizumab.

Germline lookup yields CDR1 MGHRA and CDR2 YSYEKL. The CDR3 has 16 residues. V trimming: 3 bases; J trimming: 7 bases; junction bases outside the gene matches: 12. As for this clone: Its antigen is still unknown.

TCR sequencing covered a few patients who responded to pembrolizumab. Assay used: immunoSEQ multiplex PCR; TCRdb lists only in-frame clones, some missing. This sample yields under 15,000 clones, of which 84% are seen a single time; around 1.8% belongs to the top ten. This TCR came from an adult with mismatch repair-deficient cancer. The input for sequencing was PBMCs, taken around 15 weeks after starting pembrolizumab. The J gene is TRBJ1-5, the V gene TRBV4-1, with 7 bases aligning to TRBD1. CDR3 in DNA: TGCGCCAGCAGCCAGGTGGGAACAGGGGCTAGGCAGCCCCAGCATTTT. Its translation is CASSQVGTGARQPQHF.